This T cell receptor beta chain was identified in a study of T cells after yellow fever vaccination. TCRdb re-called the 5' RACE reads through MiXCR, storing one row per CDR3 protein. The data hold a few hundred thousand distinct CDR3 sequences, with 3.6% observed a single time. This clonotype was counted at least ten times. The material was PBMCs, obtained on the day of the yellow fever booster vaccination. This TCR was sampled from a man younger than 30 who received the YFV17D yellow fever vaccine.

CDR3 DNA: TGTGCCACCAGCAGAGAGCAACCCGGAGGTGAAAAACTGTTTTTT. Amino acids: CATSREQPGGEKLFF. The chain couples TRBV15 to TRBJ1-4; no firm D call. CDR3 length: 15 amino acids. The germline CDR1 and CDR2 sequences are LNHNV and YYDKDF (reference sequence). Trimming left V 0 bases short and J 7 bases short, with 12 bases between.